This T cell receptor (beta chain) was retrieved from a study of OX40 agonist ivuxolimab in advanced cancers. About the study as a whole: Ivuxolimab, which targeted the costimulatory receptor OX40 (CD134), was an agonistic, fully human IgG2 monoclonal antibody. The paper reports the monotherapy dose-escalation portion (N of about 47 patients) of the phase I ivuxolimab trial. Intravenous ivuxolimab was administered to patients every 2 weeks at six dose levels: 0.01, 0.1, 0.3, 1.5, 3 and 10 mg/kg. Of the approximately 50 dose-escalation patients, hepatocellular carcinoma was present in approximately 20, melanoma in approximately 15, renal cell carcinoma in 9 and head and neck cancer in 9. Patients were allowed to have had prior anti-PD-1, anti-PD-L1 or anti-CTLA-4 therapy, and roughly two fifths of the dose-escalation patients had been treated with checkpoint inhibitors. Peripheral TCRbeta sequencing aimed to test whether ivuxolimab altered TCR sequence diversity and caused clonal T-cell expansion. Partial responses were achieved by three dose-escalation patients, of whom one had hepatocellular carcinoma and two had cutaneous melanoma. The dose-escalation cohort was over 70% male with a mean age of around 62 years, ranging from roughly 20 to 80.

The CDR3 has 17 amino acids, counting the end cysteine and phenylalanine. Of the read, only the CDR3 DNA is kept; its 51 bases are in frame from base 1. Trimming removed 4 bases from V and 6 bases from J; the gene matches leave 9 bases unexplained. Sequences SGHRS (CDR1) and YFSETQ (CDR2) are obtained from the germline V gene. As to this clone: It has no known antigen specificity. Per-base qualities were not stored, and no clone one base away is much larger.

To sequence the TCRbeta CDR3 region, genomic DNA was isolated from the sorted cells. TCRbeta CDR3 regions were sequenced using the immunoSEQ Assay. This immuneACCESS table, as held by TCRdb, lists in-frame sequences with V and J called but not all clones. Of the missing ones, under half trace to an unresolved V gene in checked studies; the others have no known cause. The sample has under 90,000 clones on record, 75% to 90% of them singletons. The ten largest account for around 2.1% of the sample. What the research found in general, with its limitations: The antigen specificity of the clonally expanded peripheral T cells was not determined. After ivuxolimab, more expanded clones were found on average in CD8+ T cells than in CD4+ T cells. Low levels of normalized T-cell clonal expansion were also seen in some patients who did not respond. At doses of 0.1 to 3.0 mg/kg, clonal expansion of both CD4+ and CD8+ T cells in blood was seen between baseline and week 6. In the 0.1-3.0 mg/kg groups, partial responders were among the patients with the lowest normalized peripheral clonal expansion, particularly in CD8+ T cells.

The trial excluded patients who had a history of autoimmune disease or who were on systemic immunosuppression. Peripheral blood for TCR sequencing was drawn from every dose cohort at baseline, at cycle 4 day 1 and at cycle 7 day 1. Samples were obtained from an open-label, multicenter, first-in-human phase I dose-escalation trial of ivuxolimab. Adults with locally advanced or metastatic melanoma, renal cell, hepatocellular, or head and neck squamous cell carcinoma were enrolled in the trial. Before TCR sequencing, CD4+ and CD8+ T cells were separately sorted from peripheral blood. The specimen was CD4+ or CD8+ T cells sorted from blood, collected in a trial of the OX40 agonist ivuxolimab. The rearranged segments are TRBV5-1 and TRBJ2-1, with 14 bases aligning to TRBD2. The TCR comes from an adult with an advanced solid tumor such as melanoma, head and neck, liver or kidney cancer. The bases are TGCGCCAGCAGCAAAGAACGGGGACTAGCGGGAGTCAATGAGCAGTTCTTC. This is translated as CASSKERGLAGVNEQFF.